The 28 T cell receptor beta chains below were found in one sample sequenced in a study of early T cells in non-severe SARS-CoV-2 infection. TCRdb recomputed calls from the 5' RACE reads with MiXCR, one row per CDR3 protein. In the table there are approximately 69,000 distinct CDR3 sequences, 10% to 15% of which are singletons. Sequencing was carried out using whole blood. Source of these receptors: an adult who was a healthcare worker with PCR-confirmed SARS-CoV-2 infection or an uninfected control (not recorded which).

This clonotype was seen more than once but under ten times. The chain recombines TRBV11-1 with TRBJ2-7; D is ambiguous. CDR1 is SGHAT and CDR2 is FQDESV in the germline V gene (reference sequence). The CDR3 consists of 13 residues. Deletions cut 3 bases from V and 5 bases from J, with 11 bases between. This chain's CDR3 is CASSFGRINEQYF. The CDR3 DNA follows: TGTGCCAGCAGCTTCGGCAGAATCAACGAGCAGTACTTC.

The CDR3 DNA reads TGTGCCAGCAGCTTGCGTTACGATGAAAAACTGTTTTTT. It codes for CASSLRYDEKLFF. V is TRBV7-2 and J is TRBJ1-4; unclear D gene. The V gene's germline CDR1 is SGHTA and CDR2 FQGNSA. The CDR3 is 13 amino acids. Trimming took off 3 bases at V and 6 bases at J, with 8 bases between the two ends.

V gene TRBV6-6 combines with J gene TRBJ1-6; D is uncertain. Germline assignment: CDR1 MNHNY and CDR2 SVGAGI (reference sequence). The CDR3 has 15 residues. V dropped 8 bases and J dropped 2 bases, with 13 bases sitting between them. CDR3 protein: CASRSRSPYNSPLHF. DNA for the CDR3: TGTGCCAGCCGCAGCCGGAGCCCCTATAATTCACCCCTCCACTTT.

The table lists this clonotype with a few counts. The CDR3 protein is CASSPWTSGYTDTQYF. The CDR3 nucleotides are TGTGCCAGCAGCCCTTGGACTAGCGGTTACACAGATACGCAGTATTTT. The rearrangement uses TRBV7-2 and TRBJ2-3; 10 nucleotides agree with TRBD2. The ends lost 5 bases at V and 2 bases at J; junction bases unmatched: 7. The CDR3 length is 16 residues. CDR1 is SGHTA and CDR2 is FQGNSA in the germline V gene.

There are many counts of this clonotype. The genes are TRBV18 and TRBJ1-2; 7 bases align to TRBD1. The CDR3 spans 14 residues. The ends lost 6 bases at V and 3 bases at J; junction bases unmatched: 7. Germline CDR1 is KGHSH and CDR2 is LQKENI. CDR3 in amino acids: CASSHDREHYGYTF. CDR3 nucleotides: TGTGCCAGCTCGCACGACAGGGAGCACTATGGCTACACCTTC. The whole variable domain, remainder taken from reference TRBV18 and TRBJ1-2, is NAGVMQNPRHLVRRRGQEARLRCSPMKGHSHVYWYRQLPEEGLKFMVYLQKENIIDESGMPKERFSAEFPKEGPSILRIQQVVRGDSAAYFCASSHDREHYGYTFGSGTRLTVV.

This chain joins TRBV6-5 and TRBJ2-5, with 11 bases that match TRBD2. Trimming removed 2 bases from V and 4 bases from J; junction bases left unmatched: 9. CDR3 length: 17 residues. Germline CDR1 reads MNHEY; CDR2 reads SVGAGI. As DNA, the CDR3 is TGTGCCAGCAGTTACGTGTTAGCGGGAGGGCGGGGAGAGACCCAGTACTTC. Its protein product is CASSYVLAGGRGETQYF.

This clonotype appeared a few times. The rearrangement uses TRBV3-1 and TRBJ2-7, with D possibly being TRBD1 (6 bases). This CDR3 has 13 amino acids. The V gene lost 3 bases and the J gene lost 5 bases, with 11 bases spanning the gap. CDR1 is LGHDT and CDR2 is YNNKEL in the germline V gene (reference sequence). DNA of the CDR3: TGTGCCAGCAGCCATCACAGGGCCCACGAGCAGTACTTC. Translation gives CASSHHRAHEQYF.

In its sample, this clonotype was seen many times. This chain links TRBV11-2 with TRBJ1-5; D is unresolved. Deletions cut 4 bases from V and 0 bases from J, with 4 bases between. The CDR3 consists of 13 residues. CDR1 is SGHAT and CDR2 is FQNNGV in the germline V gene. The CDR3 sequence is CASSSNSNQPQHF. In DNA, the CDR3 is TGTGCCAGCAGCTCCAATAGCAATCAGCCCCAGCATTTT.

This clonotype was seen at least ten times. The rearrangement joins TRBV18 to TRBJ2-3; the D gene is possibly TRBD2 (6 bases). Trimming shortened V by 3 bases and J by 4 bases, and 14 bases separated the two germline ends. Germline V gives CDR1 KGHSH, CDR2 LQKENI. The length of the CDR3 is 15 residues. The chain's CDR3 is CASSPWEATSDTQYF. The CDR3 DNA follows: TGTGCCAGCTCACCCTGGGAGGCTACCTCAGATACGCAGTATTTT.

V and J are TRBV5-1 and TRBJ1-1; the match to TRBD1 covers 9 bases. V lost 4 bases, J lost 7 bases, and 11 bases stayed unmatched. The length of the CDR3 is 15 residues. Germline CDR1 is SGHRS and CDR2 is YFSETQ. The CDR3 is CASSLIGTGRFEAFF. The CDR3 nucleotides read TGCGCCAGCAGCCTAATCGGGACAGGGCGGTTTGAAGCTTTCTTT.

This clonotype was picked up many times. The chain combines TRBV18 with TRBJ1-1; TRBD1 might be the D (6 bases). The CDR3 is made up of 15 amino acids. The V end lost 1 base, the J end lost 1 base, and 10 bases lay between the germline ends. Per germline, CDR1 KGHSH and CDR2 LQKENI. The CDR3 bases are TGTGCCAGCTCACCACAGCGGACAGAGAACACTGAAGCTTTCTTT. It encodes CASSPQRTENTEAFF.

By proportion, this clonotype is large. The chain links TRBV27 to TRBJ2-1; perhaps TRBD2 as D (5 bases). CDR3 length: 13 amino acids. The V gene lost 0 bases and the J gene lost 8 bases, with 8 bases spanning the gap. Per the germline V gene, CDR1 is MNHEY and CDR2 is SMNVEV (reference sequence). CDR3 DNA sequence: TGTGCCAGCAGTTTATCGGGAGTCCATGAGCAGTTCTTC. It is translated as CASSLSGVHEQFF.

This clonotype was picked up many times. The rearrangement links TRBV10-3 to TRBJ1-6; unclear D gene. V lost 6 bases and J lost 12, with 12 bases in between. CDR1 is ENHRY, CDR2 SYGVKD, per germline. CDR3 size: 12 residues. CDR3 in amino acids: CAIRSLIGPLHF. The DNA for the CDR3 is TGTGCCATCAGGAGCCTTATTGGACCCCTCCACTTT.

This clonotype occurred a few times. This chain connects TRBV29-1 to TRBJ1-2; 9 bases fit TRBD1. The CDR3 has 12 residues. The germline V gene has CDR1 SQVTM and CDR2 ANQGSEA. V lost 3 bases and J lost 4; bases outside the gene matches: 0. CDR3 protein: CSVETGGYGYTF. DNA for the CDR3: TGCAGCGTTGAGACAGGGGGCTATGGCTACACCTTC.

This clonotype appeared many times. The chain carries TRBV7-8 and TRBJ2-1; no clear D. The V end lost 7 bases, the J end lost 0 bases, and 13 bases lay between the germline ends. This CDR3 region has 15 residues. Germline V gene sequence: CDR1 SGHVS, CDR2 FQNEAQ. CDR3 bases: TGTGCCAGCATTCTCTTTGAGAGCTCCTACAATGAGCAGTTCTTC. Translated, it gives CASILFESSYNEQFF.

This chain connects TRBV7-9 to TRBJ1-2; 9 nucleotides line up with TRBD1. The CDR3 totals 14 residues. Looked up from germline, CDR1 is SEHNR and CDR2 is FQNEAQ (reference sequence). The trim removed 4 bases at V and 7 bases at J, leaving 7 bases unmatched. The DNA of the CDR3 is TGTGCCAGCAGCTCGGACAGGGGTGACGGTGGCTACACCTTC. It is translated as CASSSDRGDGGYTF. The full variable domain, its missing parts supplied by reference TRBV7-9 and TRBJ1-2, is DTGVSQNPRHKITKRGQNVTFRCDPISEHNRLYWYRQTLGQGPEFLTYFQNEAQLEKSRLLSDRFSAERPKGSFSTLEIQRTEQGDSAMYLCASSSDRGDGGYTFGSGTRLTVV.

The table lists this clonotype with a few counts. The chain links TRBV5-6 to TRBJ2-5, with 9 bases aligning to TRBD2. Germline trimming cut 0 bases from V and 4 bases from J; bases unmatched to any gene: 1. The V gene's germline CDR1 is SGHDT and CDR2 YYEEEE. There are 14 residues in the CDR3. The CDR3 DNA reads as TGTGCCAGCAGCTTGGTTAGCGGGGGAGAGACCCAGTACTTC. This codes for CASSLVSGGETQYF.

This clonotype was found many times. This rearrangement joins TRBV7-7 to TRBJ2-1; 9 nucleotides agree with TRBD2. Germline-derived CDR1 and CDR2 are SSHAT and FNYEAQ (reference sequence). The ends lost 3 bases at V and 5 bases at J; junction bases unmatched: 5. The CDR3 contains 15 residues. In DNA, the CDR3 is TGTGCCAGCAGCTTGGCGGGGGGGCCAAACAATGAGCAGTTCTTC. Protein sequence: CASSLAGGPNNEQFF.

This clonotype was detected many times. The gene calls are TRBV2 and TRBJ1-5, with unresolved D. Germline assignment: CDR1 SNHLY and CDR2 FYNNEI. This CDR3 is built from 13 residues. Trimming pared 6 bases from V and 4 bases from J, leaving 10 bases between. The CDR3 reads CASSVDGNQPQHF. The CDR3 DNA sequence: TGTGCCAGCAGCGTTGACGGGAATCAGCCCCAGCATTTT. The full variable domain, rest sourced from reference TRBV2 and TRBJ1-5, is EPEVTQTPSHQVTQMGQEVILRCVPISNHLYFYWYRQILGQKVEFLVSFYNNEISEKSEIFDDQFSVERPDGSNFTLKIRSTKLEDSAMYFCASSVDGNQPQHFGDGTRLSIL.

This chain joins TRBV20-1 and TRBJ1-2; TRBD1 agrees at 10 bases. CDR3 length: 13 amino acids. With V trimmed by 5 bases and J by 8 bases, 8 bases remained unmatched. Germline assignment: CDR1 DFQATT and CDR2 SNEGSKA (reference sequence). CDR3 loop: CSASGTGDGGYTF. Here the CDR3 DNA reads TGCAGTGCTTCCGGGACAGGGGACGGCGGCTACACCTTC.

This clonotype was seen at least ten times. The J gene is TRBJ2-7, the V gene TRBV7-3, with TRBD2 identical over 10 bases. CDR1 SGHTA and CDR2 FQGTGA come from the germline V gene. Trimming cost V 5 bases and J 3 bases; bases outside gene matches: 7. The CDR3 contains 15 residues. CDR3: CASSPSGSFGYEQYF. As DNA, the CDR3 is TGTGCCAGCAGCCCTAGCGGGAGTTTCGGCTACGAGCAGTACTTC.

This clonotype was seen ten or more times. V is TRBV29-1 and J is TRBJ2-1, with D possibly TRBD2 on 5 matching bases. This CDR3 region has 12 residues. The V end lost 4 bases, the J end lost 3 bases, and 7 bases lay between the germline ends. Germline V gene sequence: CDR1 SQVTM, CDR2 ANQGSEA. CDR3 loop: CSVAGIYNEQFF. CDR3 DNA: TGCAGCGTTGCCGGGATCTACAATGAGCAGTTCTTC.

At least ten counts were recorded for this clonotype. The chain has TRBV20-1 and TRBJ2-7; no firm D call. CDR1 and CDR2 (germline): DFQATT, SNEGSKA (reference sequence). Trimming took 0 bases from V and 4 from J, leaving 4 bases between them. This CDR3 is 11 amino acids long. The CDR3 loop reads CSAREGYEQYF. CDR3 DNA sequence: TGCAGTGCTAGAGAGGGGTACGAGCAGTACTTC.

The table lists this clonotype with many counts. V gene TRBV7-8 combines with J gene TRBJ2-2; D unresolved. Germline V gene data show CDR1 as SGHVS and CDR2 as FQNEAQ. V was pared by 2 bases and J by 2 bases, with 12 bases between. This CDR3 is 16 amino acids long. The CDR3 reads CASSLRVKENTGELFF. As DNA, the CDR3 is TGTGCCAGCAGCTTAAGGGTTAAGGAAAACACCGGGGAGCTGTTTTTT.

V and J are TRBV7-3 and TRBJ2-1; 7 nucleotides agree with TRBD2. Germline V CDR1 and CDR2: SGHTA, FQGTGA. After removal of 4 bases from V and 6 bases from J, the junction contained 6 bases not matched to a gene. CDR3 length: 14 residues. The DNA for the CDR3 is TGTGCCAGCAGCTGGGACTATGAAGCCAATGAGCAGTTCTTC. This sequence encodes CASSWDYEANEQFF.

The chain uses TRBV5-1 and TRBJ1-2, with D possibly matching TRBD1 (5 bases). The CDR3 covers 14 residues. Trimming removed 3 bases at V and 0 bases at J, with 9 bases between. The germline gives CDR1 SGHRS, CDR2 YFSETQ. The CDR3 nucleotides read TGCGCCAGCAGCTCCGGGACTTCTAACTATGGCTACACCTTC. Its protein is CASSSGTSNYGYTF.

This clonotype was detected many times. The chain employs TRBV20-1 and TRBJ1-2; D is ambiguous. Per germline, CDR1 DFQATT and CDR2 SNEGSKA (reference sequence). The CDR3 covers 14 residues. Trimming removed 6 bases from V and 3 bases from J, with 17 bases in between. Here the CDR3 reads CSAPNRKTYYGYTF. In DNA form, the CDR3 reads TGCAGTGCACCAAACAGAAAGACCTACTATGGCTACACCTTC.

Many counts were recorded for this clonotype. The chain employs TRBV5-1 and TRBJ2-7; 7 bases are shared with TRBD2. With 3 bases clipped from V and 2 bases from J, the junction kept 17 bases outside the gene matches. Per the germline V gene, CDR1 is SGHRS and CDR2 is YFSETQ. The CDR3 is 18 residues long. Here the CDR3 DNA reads TGCGCCAGCAGCTCACGAGGACTAGTACCCCTTCAGCCCTACGAGCAGTACTTC. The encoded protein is CASSSRGLVPLQPYEQYF.